This T cell receptor beta chain was documented in a study of CXCR3-negative and CXCR3-positive naive CD8 T cells. Findings and limits, study-wide: High diversity, comparable across both naive subsets, contrasted with much lower diversity in memory CD8+ cells. TRB CDR3 hydrophobicity was greater in CXCR3-positive naive cells than in CXCR3-negative naive cells. PBMCs showed partially decreased CXCR3 expression after cryopreservation, and most assays used fresh PBMCs.

With respect to this clonotype: Its antigen is as yet unknown.

This CDR3 contains 18 residues. Germline CDR1 and CDR2: SGHVS and FNYEAQ. UMI-labeled 5' RACE yielded the TRB cDNA libraries. Reanalyzing the 5' RACE reads, TCRdb keeps one entry per CDR3 protein, without DNA. The sample data list around 50,000 distinct CDR3 sequences. The sequence came from a human donor in good health. Some clones in this sample may be carry-over from other donors' samples. The chain has TRBV7-6 and TRBJ2-1; the TCRdb call, TRBD2, lacks DNA for checking. The sample taken for sequencing was naive CXCR3- CD8+ T cells from blood. Subset of the sample: CD45RO-CCR7+CD27+CD95- naive CD8+ T cells lacking CXCR3 (TNR3-). The CDR3 here is CASSPGLAGGPSNNEQFF.